The 21 T cell receptor beta chains in this list originate from one sample, sequenced in a study of human T cells and chemical hapten exposure. Time point noted: pre-sensitization, week 0. Indicated treatment: therapeutic diphenylcyclopropenone sensitization with weekly scalp DPC. TCRdb used MiXCR to reprocess the RACE reads, holding one entry per CDR3 protein. The sample includes tens of thousands of distinct CDR3 sequences, roughly 9.8% of them seen just once. The source material was whole blood, sampled in connection with sensitization to the hapten diphenylcyclopropenone (DPC). The receptors derive from a woman aged 45-65 years with alopecia areata. Some clones in this sample may be carry-over from other donors' samples.

The sample holds a few counts of this clonotype. The chain uses TRBV7-9 and TRBJ1-1; unclear D gene. CDR1 is SEHNR, CDR2 FQNEAQ, per germline (reference sequence). Deletions cut 1 base from V and 11 bases from J, with 20 bases between. The CDR3 runs to 15 residues. Here the CDR3 reads CASSLGGDMSIIAFF. For the CDR3, the DNA is TGTGCCAGCAGCTTAGGGGGAGACATGAGCATTATTGCTTTCTTT.

With regard to this clonotype: This may be a read error: a much more frequent sequence differs by one nucleotide. The CDR3 spells CSVEISLWSEAFF. The CDR3 DNA reads as TGCAGCGTTGAAATATCTCTTTGGTCTGAAGCTTTCTTT. This chain links TRBV29-1 with TRBJ1-1; D not certain. Germline CDR1 SQVTM, CDR2 ANQGSEA. The CDR3 is made up of 13 amino acids. Between the trimmed V and J ends, which lost 2 bases and 6 bases, there was a span of 13 bases.

The chain is built from TRBV9 and TRBJ2-5; 12 bases are shared with TRBD2. This CDR3 is built from 15 residues. The junction had 6 bases not matched to a gene; V was cut back by 4 bases and J by 5 bases. Germline CDR1 and CDR2: SGDLS and YYNGEE. CDR3 DNA sequence: TGTGCCAGCAGCCCTGGACTAGCGGGACGTGAGACCCAGTACTTC. Its protein product is CASSPGLAGRETQYF.

The sample holds many counts of this clonotype. The V and J genes are TRBV9 and TRBJ1-4, with TRBD1 matching over 7 bases. Germline lookup yields CDR1 SGDLS and CDR2 YYNGEE. V trimming: 4 bases; J trimming: 7 bases; junction bases outside the gene matches: 10. The CDR3 is made up of 15 amino acids. The CDR3 sequence is CASSPQDRPSEKLFF. The CDR3 region has the DNA TGTGCCAGCAGCCCCCAGGACAGGCCGAGTGAAAAACTGTTTTTT.

This clonotype was seen ten or more times. The genes are TRBV12-5 and TRBJ1-2; D uncertain. Trimming stripped 0 bases from V and 1 base from J, with 6 bases between. CDR1 and CDR2 from the germline V gene are LGHNT and FRNRAP. CDR3 size: 14 residues. The CDR3 DNA is TGTGCTAGTGGTTTGGTGCCGGATAACTATGGCTACACCTTC. Translation gives CASGLVPDNYGYTF. The whole variable domain, filled in from reference TRBV12-5 and TRBJ1-2, reads DARVTQTPRHKVTEMGQEVTMRCQPILGHNTVFWYRQTMMQGLELLAYFRNRAPLDDSGMPKDRFSAEMPDATLATLKIQPSEPRDSAVYFCASGLVPDNYGYTFGSGTRLTVV.

This clonotype was seen ten or more times. The rearrangement joins TRBV12-3 or TRBV12-4 to TRBJ1-6; no clear D gene. This CDR3 contains 14 residues. V lost 0 bases and J 9 bases, leaving 9 bases between the germline ends. CDR3 sequence: CASSLALAVSPLHF. CDR3 DNA sequence: TGTGCCAGCAGTTTAGCGTTGGCGGTTTCACCCCTCCACTTT.

This clonotype was detected ten times or more. The chain uses TRBV2 and TRBJ2-1, with a weak D call TRBD2 (5 bases). V lost 8 bases to trimming and J lost 0 bases, with 11 bases between them. Germline V CDR1 and CDR2: SNHLY, FYNNEI. This CDR3 spans 14 amino acids. CDR3 sequence reads: CASGSLSSYNEQFF. In nucleotides, the CDR3 is TGTGCCAGCGGGAGCCTCAGCTCCTACAATGAGCAGTTCTTC.

The J gene is TRBJ2-1, the V gene TRBV12-3 or TRBV12-4; possible D gene TRBD1, 6 bases. This CDR3 region has 13 residues. Trimming took 7 bases from V and 4 from J, leaving 11 bases between them. The CDR3 loop is CASNPTGYNEQFF. The DNA for the CDR3 is TGTGCCAGCAACCCGACAGGATACAATGAGCAGTTCTTC.

This clonotype was seen only once. The V and J genes are TRBV21-1 and TRBJ2-2; the D call of TRBD1 is as the table states it, not checked on the DNA. TRBV21-1 corresponds to a pseudogene. This CDR3 is 18 amino acids long. The CDR3 loop is CASSKRNRDRANTGELFF. CDR3 DNA sequence: TGTGCCAGCAGCAAAAGAAACCGGGACAGGGCGAACACCGGGGAGCTGTTTTTT.

At least ten counts were recorded for this clonotype. V is TRBV6-5 and J is TRBJ1-1, with D possibly matching TRBD1 (5 bases). V lost 8 bases, J lost 0 bases, and 16 bases lay in between. The V gene's germline CDR1 is MNHEY and CDR2 SVGAGI. The CDR3 loop spans 15 amino acids. The CDR3 DNA reads as TGTGCCAGCCTAGGATTGGGGGGAATGAACACTGAAGCTTTCTTT. The encoded protein is CASLGLGGMNTEAFF.

A few counts support this clonotype. V gene TRBV20-1 combines with J gene TRBJ1-2, with 9 nucleotides matching TRBD1. CDR3 length: 12 residues. V shed 6 bases, J shed 8 bases, and the junction held 7 bases outside the gene matches. CDR1 DFQATT and CDR2 SNEGSKA come from the germline V gene (reference sequence). CDR3 sequence reads: CSAEGQGRGYTF. CDR3 sequence (DNA): TGCAGTGCAGAGGGACAGGGCCGGGGCTACACCTTC.

The sample holds many counts of this clonotype. The chain has TRBV27 and TRBJ1-1; the D gene is possibly TRBD1 (6 bases). Looked up from germline, CDR1 is MNHEY and CDR2 is SMNVEV (reference sequence). The CDR3 runs to 12 residues. Trimming took off 6 bases at V and 4 bases at J, with 9 bases between the two ends. The CDR3: CASRGGGTEAFF. The CDR3 DNA is TGTGCCAGCAGAGGGGGGGGCACTGAAGCTTTCTTT.

V and J are TRBV2 and TRBJ1-1; weak D call: TRBD1 (6 bases). CDR1 and CDR2 from the germline V gene are SNHLY and FYNNEI. Trimming removed 6 bases at V and 4 bases at J, with 12 bases between. The CDR3 covers 13 residues. CDR3: CASRPDRFTEAFF. As DNA, the CDR3 is TGTGCCAGCAGACCCGACAGGTTCACTGAAGCTTTCTTT.

The chain joins TRBV18 to TRBJ2-5; the match to TRBD2 covers 11 bases. Germline CDR1 is KGHSH and CDR2 is LQKENI. The length of the CDR3 is 17 residues. J gave up 0 bases and V 0 bases, and 3 bases lay outside the gene matches. The CDR3 loop reads CASSPPGLAGHQETQYF. The CDR3 DNA sequence: TGTGCCAGCTCACCACCCGGACTAGCGGGTCACCAAGAGACCCAGTACTTC.

This clonotype was observed many times. This chain joins TRBV29-1 and TRBJ1-5; 9 positions agree with TRBD1. CDR3 size: 14 residues. V gave up 4 bases and J gave up 7 bases; unmatched junction bases: 8. CDR1 SQVTM and CDR2 ANQGSEA come from the germline V gene. CDR3 sequence: CSVVTGTGQQPQHF. The CDR3 DNA sequence: TGCAGCGTTGTTACCGGGACAGGGCAACAGCCCCAGCATTTT.

This clonotype occurred many times. V is TRBV9 and J is TRBJ2-1, with 9 bases that match TRBD2. V lost 0 bases, J lost 0 bases, and 13 bases stayed unmatched. Germline assignment: CDR1 SGDLS and CDR2 YYNGEE. The CDR3 runs 20 residues. The DNA of the CDR3 is TGTGCCAGCAGCGTAGTAGGGCTAGCGGGGAGAGTGAGCTCCTACAATGAGCAGTTCTTC. It specifies CASSVVGLAGRVSSYNEQFF.

This clonotype was found many times. This chain joins TRBV11-2 and TRBJ1-1; the match to TRBD1 covers 9 bases. V gave up 4 bases and J gave up 0 bases; unmatched junction bases: 12. The V gene's germline CDR1 is SGHAT and CDR2 FQNNGV. CDR3 length: 18 residues. The CDR3, as DNA: TGTGCCAGCAGCTCTCTAAGGACAGGGGTTAGCATGAACACTGAAGCTTTCTTT. Translation: CASSSLRTGVSMNTEAFF.

This clonotype turned up a few times. The chain employs TRBV29-1 and TRBJ2-1; D gene unclear. This CDR3 has 11 residues. The germline V and J ends were trimmed by 7 bases and 8 bases, with 12 bases remaining between them. CDR1 and CDR2 (germline): SQVTM, ANQGSEA. DNA of the CDR3: TGCAGCGGGGGATCGGGTTATGAGCAGTTCTTC. This gives the protein CSGGSGYEQFF.

The chain couples TRBV7-9 to TRBJ1-1; 8 bases map to TRBD1. Trimming removed 0 bases from V and 5 bases from J; junction bases left unmatched: 5. There are 15 residues in the CDR3. CDR1 and CDR2 from the germline V gene are SEHNR and FQNEAQ (reference sequence). The CDR3 reads CASSLAGNRGTEAFF. The DNA of the CDR3 is TGTGCCAGCAGCTTAGCCGGCAACAGGGGGACTGAAGCTTTCTTT.

The gene calls are TRBV7-6 and TRBJ2-2; D may match TRBD1 or TRBD2 (5 bases each). The CDR3 is made up of 14 amino acids. Trimming stripped 6 bases from V and 5 bases from J, with 13 bases between. The germline V gene encodes CDR1 SGHVS and CDR2 FNYEAQ. The CDR3 DNA reads as TGTGCCAGCAGGACCGGGACCTCGACCGGGGAGCTGTTTTTT. Residues: CASRTGTSTGELFF.

The chain is built from TRBV11-3 and TRBJ2-3; D unclear. This CDR3 is 17 amino acids long. Germline assignment: CDR1 SGHNT and CDR2 YENEEA. Trimming left V 1 base short and J 0 bases short, with 14 bases between. The CDR3 region is CASSLGIQITSTDTQYF. The CDR3 DNA sequence: TGTGCCAGCAGCTTAGGCATACAGATTACTAGCACAGATACGCAGTATTTT.